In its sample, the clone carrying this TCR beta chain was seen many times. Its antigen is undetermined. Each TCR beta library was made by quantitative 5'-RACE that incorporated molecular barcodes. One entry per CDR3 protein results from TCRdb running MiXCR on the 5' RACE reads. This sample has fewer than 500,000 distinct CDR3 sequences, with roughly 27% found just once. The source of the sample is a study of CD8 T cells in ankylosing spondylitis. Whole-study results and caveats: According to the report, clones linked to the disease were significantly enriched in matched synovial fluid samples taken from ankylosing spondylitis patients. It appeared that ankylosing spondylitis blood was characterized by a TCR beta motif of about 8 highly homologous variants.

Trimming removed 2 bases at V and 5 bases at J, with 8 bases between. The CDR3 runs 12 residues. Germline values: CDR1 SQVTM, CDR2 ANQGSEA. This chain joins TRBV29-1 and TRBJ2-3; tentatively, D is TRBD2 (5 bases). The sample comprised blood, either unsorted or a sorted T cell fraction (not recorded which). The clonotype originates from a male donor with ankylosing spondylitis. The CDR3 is CSVERGRDTQYF. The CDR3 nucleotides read TGCAGCGTTGAAAGAGGGCGAGATACGCAGTATTTT.